The 32 T cell receptor beta chains listed next were all sequenced from one sample in a study of cytomegalovirus exposure and HLA in healthy donors. The PCR employed 60 Vbeta primers together with 13 Jbeta primers. TCRdb's table, derived via immunoSEQ multiplex PCR, lists solely in-frame clones and lacks some. The sample data list approximately 140,000 clones. Sequencing was performed on PBMCs. The source is a man aged 40-49 years in good health and CMV-seronegative.

As concerns this clone: At one of its ends the junction is not consistent with the germline gene, which may arise from a read error. The chain joins TRBV11-2 to TRBJ1-4; D is ambiguous. From germline, CDR1 is SGHAT and CDR2 FQNNGV. The CDR3 length is 15 residues. Here the CDR3 DNA reads TGTGCCAGCAGCGCGAGGACGGGATTAAATGAAAAATTGTTTTTT. Translating gives CASSARTGLNEKLFF.

With regard to this clone: Additional DNA sequences in this sample encode the identical CDR3. The V and J genes are TRBV6-5 and TRBJ2-5, with D tentatively TRBD1 (6 bases). The CDR3 has 13 residues. The ends were cut back, 2 bases at V and 5 bases at J, with 9 bases in the middle. Germline CDR1 MNHEY, CDR2 SVGAGI. The chain's CDR3 is CASSYGRGETQYF. The DNA for the CDR3 is TGTGCCAGCAGTTACGGCAGGGGTGAGACCCAGTACTTC.

The chain is built from TRBV29-1 and TRBJ2-7, with 9 bases that match TRBD2. CDR3 length: 14 amino acids. Losses at the gene ends were 1 base for V and 3 bases for J; bases not matched to a gene: 4. CDR1 SQVTM and CDR2 ANQGSEA come from the germline V gene. The CDR3 DNA sequence: TGCAGCGTTGAAGGGTTAGCGGGGGTCTACGAGCAGTACTTC. Protein sequence: CSVEGLAGVYEQYF.

The chain carries TRBV7-9 and TRBJ1-5; 7 bases match TRBD1. The ends lost 0 bases at V and 2 bases at J; junction bases unmatched: 7. This CDR3 has 17 amino acids. From germline, CDR1 is SEHNR and CDR2 FQNEAQ (reference sequence). The CDR3 DNA reads TGTGCCAGCAGCTTAGCGCAGGCAGGGGGAGGCAATCAGCCCCAGCATTTT. Translation: CASSLAQAGGGNQPQHF.

About this clone itself: This specimen includes other DNA sequences encoding the same CDR3. The chain joins TRBV5-1 to TRBJ2-5; TRBD1 matches at 9 bases. CDR1 and CDR2 from the germline V gene are SGHRS and YFSETQ. The CDR3 is 14 amino acids. Trimming took 2 bases from V and 4 from J; bases not matched to a gene: 3. The CDR3 DNA sequence: TGCGCCAGCAGCTTTACGGGACAGGGAGAGACCCAGTACTTC. Translation: CASSFTGQGETQYF. The variable domain in full, completed from reference TRBV5-1 and TRBJ2-5, reads KAGVTQTPRYLIKTRGQQVTLSCSPISGHRSVSWYQQTPGQGLQFLFEYFSETQRNKGNFPGRFSGRQFSNSRSEMNVSTLELGDSALYLCASSFTGQGETQYFGPGTRLLVL.

V is TRBV9 and J is TRBJ2-2, with D possibly matching TRBD2 (7 bases). The CDR3 has 15 amino acids. Germline-derived CDR1 and CDR2 are SGDLS and YYNGEE. Trimming shortened V by 1 base and J by 9 bases, and 16 bases separated the two germline ends. The CDR3 loop reads CASSVTAGGGWELFF. The DNA for the CDR3 is TGTGCCAGCAGCGTAACGGCGGGCGGGGGCTGGGAGCTGTTTTTT.

The rearrangement uses TRBV5-1 and TRBJ2-7; D is ambiguous. The CDR3 loop spans 12 amino acids. Germline assignment: CDR1 SGHRS and CDR2 YFSETQ. Trimming shortened V by 4 bases and J by 0 bases, and 5 bases separated the two germline ends. The CDR3 here is CASSLSSYEQYF. Written as DNA, the CDR3 is TGCGCCAGCAGCCTTAGCTCCTACGAGCAGTACTTC.

The CDR3 here is CASSLPPGQGYGYTF. The CDR3 bases are TGTGCCAGCAGTTTACCTCCGGGACAGGGTTATGGCTACACCTTC. The rearrangement uses TRBV28 and TRBJ1-2; 9 nucleotides match TRBD1. Germline trimming cut 2 bases from V and 5 bases from J; bases unmatched to any gene: 6. Germline V lookup: CDR1 MDHEN, CDR2 SYDVKM. This CDR3 region has 15 residues.

V gene TRBV9 combines with J gene TRBJ1-2; D is unclear. Per the germline V gene, CDR1 is SGDLS and CDR2 is YYNGEE. V gave up 0 bases and J gave up 4 bases, with 13 bases separating them. CDR3 length: 15 amino acids. The DNA for the CDR3 is TGTGCCAGCAGCGTAGATCTGGGTGCAGGCTATGGCTACACCTTC. Translating it yields CASSVDLGAGYGYTF.

The chain employs TRBV7-9 and TRBJ1-4; D is perhaps TRBD1 (5 bases). This CDR3 spans 14 amino acids. Between the trimmed V and J ends, which lost 1 base and 7 bases, there was a span of 10 bases. Germline values: CDR1 SEHNR, CDR2 FQNEAQ (reference sequence). The CDR3 loop reads CASSLVGAGEKLFF. DNA for the CDR3: TGTGCCAGCAGCTTAGTAGGGGCAGGTGAAAAACTGTTTTTT.

This chain connects TRBV12-5 to TRBJ2-7, with D perhaps TRBD1 (5 bases). V lost 5 bases and J 4 bases, leaving 12 bases between the germline ends. CDR1 and CDR2 (germline): LGHNT, FRNRAP. The CDR3 is made up of 13 amino acids. CDR3 coding DNA: TGTGCTAGTGGTCCAGGGTTTGTTTACGAGCAGTACTTC. It encodes CASGPGFVYEQYF.

CDR3 bases: TGTGCCAGCTCCGGGGTAGCGGGGGACCTTAACACCGGGGAGCTGTTTTTT. Translation: CASSGVAGDLNTGELFF. The gene calls are TRBV2 and TRBJ2-2, with 9 bases identical to TRBD2. The ends lost 8 bases at V and 2 bases at J; junction bases unmatched: 12. The CDR3 loop spans 17 amino acids. Germline CDR1 reads SNHLY; CDR2 reads FYNNEI.

V gene TRBV5-1 combines with J gene TRBJ1-2; tentative D call: TRBD1 (5 bases). There are 10 residues in the CDR3. Germline-derived CDR1 and CDR2 are SGHRS and YFSETQ. Trimming cost V 8 bases and J 8 bases, with 10 bases left between them. The CDR3 loop is CARRRDGYTF. In nucleotides, the CDR3 is TGCGCCAGGCGGAGGGACGGCTACACCTTC.

V gene TRBV9 combines with J gene TRBJ2-7, with D maybe TRBD2 (6 bases). The germline CDR1 and CDR2 sequences are SGDLS and YYNGEE. Trimming removed 4 bases from V and 2 bases from J, with 19 bases in between. The CDR3 runs to 16 residues. The CDR3 DNA is TGTGCCAGCAGCTCTTATTCGGGAGACGGAACCTACGAGCAGTACTTC. Translating it yields CASSSYSGDGTYEQYF.

The chain combines TRBV15 with TRBJ2-1; TRBD2 matches at 10 bases. The CDR3 runs 16 residues. The J segment lost 3 bases and the V segment lost 3 bases, leaving 5 bases of the junction unmatched. The germline gives CDR1 LNHNV, CDR2 YYDKDF (reference sequence). CDR3 nucleotide sequence: TGTGCCACCAGCAGGGAGCTAGCGGGGGTCTACAATGAGCAGTTCTTC. It specifies CATSRELAGVYNEQFF. The full variable domain, in which reference TRBV15 and TRBJ2-1 provide the parts outside the CDR3, is DAMVIQNPRYQVTQFGKPVTLSCSQTLNHNVMYWYQQKSSQAPKLLFHYYDKDFNNEADTPDNFQSRRPNTSFCFLDIRSPGLGDTAMYLCATSRELAGVYNEQFFGPGTRLTVL.

This sequence joins TRBV5-1 and TRBJ2-7; TRBD1 aligns across 7 bases. The CDR3 is 14 residues long. The V and J ends lost 0 bases and 6 bases, in that order; junction bases with no gene match: 6. The germline V gene has CDR1 SGHRS and CDR2 YFSETQ. The CDR3 loop reads CASSLEDRSGEQYF. The DNA of the CDR3 is TGCGCCAGCAGCTTGGAGGACAGGAGCGGCGAGCAGTACTTC. The entire variable domain, with the rest obtained from reference TRBV5-1 and TRBJ2-7, is as follows: KAGVTQTPRYLIKTRGQQVTLSCSPISGHRSVSWYQQTPGQGLQFLFEYFSETQRNKGNFPGRFSGRQFSNSRSEMNVSTLELGDSALYLCASSLEDRSGEQYFGPGTRLTVT.

The V gene is TRBV27, the J gene TRBJ1-5; D remains ambiguous. Germline CDR1 MNHEY, CDR2 SMNVEV (reference sequence). CDR3 length: 14 residues. The germline V and J ends were trimmed by 5 bases and 3 bases, with 11 bases remaining between them. CDR3 residues: CASSLTAVNQPQHF. CDR3 bases: TGTGCCAGCAGTCTAACGGCGGTCAATCAGCCCCAGCATTTT.

The chain couples TRBV2 to TRBJ2-4; D gene unclear. This CDR3 spans 11 amino acids. Germline CDR1 reads SNHLY; CDR2 reads FYNNEI. With 8 bases removed from V and 15 bases from J, the gap between germline ends came to 17 bases. The CDR3 region has the DNA TGTGCCAGCGCACAAGAGACAAGTGGGTACTTC. Translation: CASAQETSGYF.

The chain couples TRBV4-3 to TRBJ2-5, with D possibly TRBD2 on 6 matching bases. The CDR3 is made up of 15 amino acids. CDR1 and CDR2 from the germline V gene are LGHNA and YSLEER. The ends were cut back, 0 bases at V and 1 base at J, with 9 bases in the middle. The CDR3 loop is CASSQDPSAQETQYF. Here the CDR3 DNA reads TGCGCCAGCAGCCAAGATCCTAGCGCCCAAGAGACCCAGTACTTC.

The rearrangement uses TRBV29-1 and TRBJ2-7, with 8 bases that match TRBD1. Trimming at V came to 3 bases and at J to 5 bases, leaving 6 bases not matched to a gene. From germline, CDR1 is SQVTM and CDR2 ANQGSEA. The CDR3 extends over 13 amino acids. The CDR3 here is CSVDITGGDEQYF. CDR3 coding DNA: TGCAGCGTTGATATAACAGGGGGAGACGAGCAGTACTTC.

The J gene is TRBJ1-2, the V gene TRBV2, with a tentative D call TRBD1 (5 bases). Deletions cut 5 bases from V and 2 bases from J, with 9 bases between. The CDR3 runs 13 residues. Germline CDR1 is SNHLY and CDR2 is FYNNEI. CDR3 residues: CASSLDINYGYTF. CDR3 in DNA: TGTGCCAGCAGTCTGGACATAAACTATGGCTACACCTTC.

The chain links TRBV5-6 to TRBJ1-2, with unresolved D. Deletions cut 4 bases from V and 5 bases from J, with 9 bases between. Germline V gene data show CDR1 as SGHDT and CDR2 as YYEEEE. The CDR3 runs to 12 residues. The CDR3 DNA follows: TGTGCCAGCAGCATGACGGGTTATGGCTACACCTTC. Its protein is CASSMTGYGYTF.

The J gene is TRBJ1-1, the V gene TRBV5-4; no reliable D call. The CDR3 extends over 18 amino acids. Per the germline V gene, CDR1 is SGHNT and CDR2 is YYREEE (reference sequence). V lost 4 bases and J 6 bases, leaving 28 bases between the germline ends. CDR3 DNA: TGTGCCAGCAGCCTCGGGATCGGCCGGATGGGGTACGAAGCTGAAGCTTTCTTT. Protein sequence: CASSLGIGRMGYEAEAFF.

This chain connects TRBV2 to TRBJ1-2, with a possible D match to TRBD1 (6 bases). V lost 6 bases to trimming and J lost 7 bases, with 18 bases between them. The germline gives CDR1 SNHLY, CDR2 FYNNEI. The CDR3 length is 14 residues. CDR3 coding DNA: TGTGCCAGCAGAGACGGACAGCACTCAGGTGGCTACACCTTC. It specifies CASRDGQHSGGYTF.

J is TRBJ2-2 and V is TRBV7-7, with 10 bases that match TRBD2. The CDR3 length is 16 residues. CDR1 and CDR2 from the germline V gene are SSHAT and FNYEAQ (reference sequence). J was trimmed by 2 bases and V by 5 bases; bases with no gene match: 5. The chain's CDR3 is CASSILAGPNTGELFF. CDR3 bases: TGTGCCAGCAGCATACTAGCGGGGCCCAACACCGGGGAGCTGTTTTTT.

The genes are TRBV19 and TRBJ1-4, with 8 bases lining up with TRBD1. CDR1 LNHDA and CDR2 SQIVND come from the germline V gene (reference sequence). Germline trimming cut 7 bases from V and 11 bases from J; bases unmatched to any gene: 6. The CDR3 covers 12 residues. CDR3 nucleotide sequence: TGTGCCAGTATGCAGGGGGCTGGGAAACTGTTTTTT. It is translated as CASMQGAGKLFF.

The chain recombines TRBV6-5 with TRBJ2-5; 11 bases are a match to TRBD2. The CDR3 is made up of 16 amino acids. The germline V gene encodes CDR1 MNHEY and CDR2 SVGAGI. J gave up 5 bases and V 0 bases, and 5 bases lay outside the gene matches. CDR3 DNA: TGTGCCAGCAGTTACTCCGGACTAGCGGGCCGGGAGACCCAGTACTTC. This translates into CASSYSGLAGRETQYF.

The chain recombines TRBV27 with TRBJ2-3, with 8 nucleotides matching TRBD2. This CDR3 spans 15 amino acids. After removal of 7 bases from V and 2 bases from J, the junction contained 8 bases not matched to a gene. Germline V gene lookup returns CDR1 MNHEY and CDR2 SMNVEV (reference sequence). The CDR3 protein is CASIPRRGATDTQYF. CDR3 coding DNA: TGTGCCAGCATCCCGAGGCGGGGGGCCACAGATACGCAGTATTTT.

V gene TRBV6-5 combines with J gene TRBJ1-2; D remains ambiguous. Looked up from germline, CDR1 is MNHEY and CDR2 is SVGAGI. The CDR3 consists of 14 residues. Trimming shortened V by 4 bases and J by 10 bases, and 19 bases separated the two germline ends. The CDR3: CASSSLVTSPDYTF. The CDR3 DNA reads TGTGCCAGCAGTTCCCTCGTCACCAGTCCTGACTACACCTTC.

V is TRBV9 and J is TRBJ1-1; maybe TRBD1 (5 bases). The V and J ends lost 0 bases and 4 bases respectively, with 10 bases between them. From germline, CDR1 is SGDLS and CDR2 YYNGEE. The CDR3 spans 14 residues. The CDR3 nucleotides are TGTGCCAGCAGCGTAGTGGGGGAGGGCACTGAAGCTTTCTTT. The encoded protein is CASSVVGEGTEAFF. Based on the CDR3 plus reference TRBV9 and TRBJ1-1, the full variable domain is DSGVTQTPKHLITATGQRVTLRCSPRSGDLSVYWYQQSLDQGLQFLIQYYNGEERAKGNILERFSAQQFPDLHSELNLSSLELGDSALYFCASSVVGEGTEAFFGQGTRLTVV.

The chain links TRBV7-9 to TRBJ1-5; 8 bases map to TRBD1. With V trimmed by 5 bases and J by 5 bases, 11 bases remained unmatched. The germline V gene has CDR1 SEHNR and CDR2 FQNEAQ (reference sequence). This CDR3 has 16 residues. The CDR3 reads CASSHYLGQEDQPQHF. CDR3 sequence (DNA): TGTGCCAGCAGCCACTATTTGGGACAGGAGGATCAGCCCCAGCATTTT.

V and J are TRBV7-9 and TRBJ1-1, with a possible D match to TRBD1 (5 bases). V was trimmed by 3 bases and J by 4 bases, leaving 18 bases between them. This CDR3 contains 16 residues. The V gene's germline CDR1 is SEHNR and CDR2 FQNEAQ (reference sequence). The CDR3: CASSFLPYPTATEAFF. CDR3 bases: TGTGCCAGCAGCTTTCTACCCTATCCGACAGCCACTGAAGCTTTCTTT.